This is a list of T cell receptor beta chains from one sample in a study of blood T cell repertoires in COVID-19. Repertoires were generated with immunoSEQ multiplex PCR, while TCRdb's copy carries only in-frame clones and drops some. Altogether over 200,000 clones are present, 80% to 90% being singletons, with the ten largest covering around 10%. Sequenced sample: PBMCs or T cells enriched from blood (not recorded which). The source is a man aged 35 to 55 who had recovered from COVID-19. CDR3s include the opening cysteine and the closing phenylalanine or tryptophan. Each record gives: CDR3 DNA, CDR3 protein, V gene, J gene, D gene, clone size. A D gene is named only where the DNA matches it firmly. Clone size is given for some rows only: seen once, a few or many times, or a class if the clone is expanded.

CDR3nt: TGTGCCAGCAGTTTTACAGGGGGCTGGGAGACCCAGTACTTC
CDR3aa: CASSFTGGWETQYF
v_gene: TRBV27
j_gene: TRBJ2-5
d_gene: TRBD1
abundance: once

CDR3nt: TGTGCCAGCAGTTACGGGACAGGGGGAAACATTCAGTACTTC
CDR3aa: CASSYGTGGNIQYF
v_gene: TRBV6-6
j_gene: TRBJ2-4
d_gene: TRBD1
abundance: once

CDR3nt: TGTGCCAGCAGCTTAGTGGGGAGCGAGACCCAGTACTTC
CDR3aa: CASSLVGSETQYF
v_gene: TRBV7-9
j_gene: TRBJ2-5
d_gene: -
abundance: -

CDR3nt: TGCGCCAGCAGCCTCGGGGGGGCCAGGGGAAACACTGAAGCTTTCTTT
CDR3aa: CASSLGGARGNTEAFF
v_gene: TRBV5-1
j_gene: TRBJ1-1
d_gene: -
abundance: -

CDR3nt: TGTGCCAGCAGCTCGGACAGGATTAATTGGTACAATGAGCAGTTCTTC
CDR3aa: CASSSDRINWYNEQFF
v_gene: TRBV5-6
j_gene: TRBJ2-1
d_gene: TRBD1
abundance: -

CDR3nt: TGTGCCAGCAGCTTAGGAGAGCGAAGTCCCTACGAGCAGTACTTC
CDR3aa: CASSLGERSPYEQYF
v_gene: TRBV7-9
j_gene: TRBJ2-7
d_gene: -
abundance: -

CDR3nt: TGTGCCAGCACCCTAACCGCGCAGCGAGAAAAACTGTTTTTT
CDR3aa: CASTLTAQREKLFF
v_gene: TRBV9
j_gene: TRBJ1-4
d_gene: -
abundance: -

CDR3nt: TGTGCCAGCAGCAATCCTCGGTACACTGAAGCTTTCTTT
CDR3aa: CASSNPRYTEAFF
v_gene: TRBV28
j_gene: TRBJ1-1
d_gene: -
abundance: -

CDR3nt: TGTGCCAGCAGACTGAAACTCGCCTACGAGCAGTACTTC
CDR3aa: CASRLKLAYEQYF
v_gene: TRBV28
j_gene: TRBJ2-7
d_gene: -
abundance: -

CDR3nt: TGTGCCAGCAGCTTAAGGACAGAATATAATTCACCCCTCCACTTT
CDR3aa: CASSLRTEYNSPLHF
v_gene: TRBV5-5
j_gene: TRBJ1-6
d_gene: -
abundance: -

CDR3nt: TGTGCCAGCAGTAAAATAACAGGGGCCCGTAGCACTGAAGCTTTCTTT
CDR3aa: CASSKITGARSTEAFF
v_gene: TRBV25-1
j_gene: TRBJ1-1
d_gene: TRBD1
abundance: once

CDR3nt: TGTGCCAGCAGCATATACAGGGAAGACTATTCGGTTAGCAATCAGCCCCAGCATTTT
CDR3aa: CASSIYREDYSVSNQPQHF
v_gene: TRBV7-9
j_gene: TRBJ1-5
d_gene: -
abundance: -

CDR3nt: TGTGCCAGCACCCCGACAGGATTCTATGGCTACACCTTC
CDR3aa: CASTPTGFYGYTF
v_gene: TRBV11-2
j_gene: TRBJ1-2
d_gene: -
abundance: -

CDR3nt: TGTGCCAGCAGCTCGTGGGCAGGTCCTGCTGATACGCAGTATTTT
CDR3aa: CASSSWAGPADTQYF
v_gene: TRBV9
j_gene: TRBJ2-3
d_gene: -
abundance: once

CDR3nt: TGTGCCTGGAGGAGTCAGGGGTCTACACCCCTCCACTTT
CDR3aa: CAWRSQGSTPLHF
v_gene: TRBV30
j_gene: TRBJ1-6
d_gene: -
abundance: -

CDR3nt: TGTGCCAGCAGTGAAACGACAGGATCTGGAAACACCATATATTTT
CDR3aa: CASSETTGSGNTIYF
v_gene: TRBV6-1
j_gene: TRBJ1-3
d_gene: -
abundance: -

CDR3nt: TGTGCCAGCAGCTCCGGGACTAGCGGATACAATGAGCAGTTCTTC
CDR3aa: CASSSGTSGYNEQFF
v_gene: TRBV5-4
j_gene: TRBJ2-1
d_gene: TRBD2
abundance: -

CDR3nt: TGCGCCAGCAGCTTGGCCGGACAGAACACTGAAGCTTTCTTT
CDR3aa: CASSLAGQNTEAFF
v_gene: TRBV5-1
j_gene: TRBJ1-1
d_gene: -
abundance: -

CDR3nt: TGTGCCAGCAGTGAATGGGGGGGGCAAGAGACCCAGTACTTC
CDR3aa: CASSEWGGQETQYF
v_gene: TRBV6-1
j_gene: TRBJ2-5
d_gene: TRBD2
abundance: -

CDR3nt: TGTGCCAGCAGTGAAGGGGGGGGAGTCGGTGGCTACACCTTC
CDR3aa: CASSEGGGVGGYTF
v_gene: TRBV2
j_gene: TRBJ1-2
d_gene: -
abundance: -

CDR3nt: TGTGCCACCAGCAGAGACCTGGGGGGGCGTGAGCAGTTCTTC
CDR3aa: CATSRDLGGREQFF
v_gene: TRBV15
j_gene: TRBJ2-1
d_gene: -
abundance: -

CDR3nt: TGTGCCAGCAGCTTGTATTTGCGGGCGGACCCTCAACAGTTCTTC
CDR3aa: CASSLYLRADPQQFF
v_gene: TRBV5-5
j_gene: TRBJ2-1
d_gene: -
abundance: -

CDR3nt: TGCGCCAGCAGCTTGGGTGGGGAGCAGCCCCAGCATTTT
CDR3aa: CASSLGGEQPQHF
v_gene: TRBV5-1
j_gene: TRBJ1-5
d_gene: -
abundance: -

CDR3nt: TGTGCCAGCTCACCAGGACAGGGGGCGCAAGATACGCAGTATTTT
CDR3aa: CASSPGQGAQDTQYF
v_gene: TRBV18
j_gene: TRBJ2-3
d_gene: TRBD1
abundance: -

CDR3nt: TGTGCCAGTCGGGACAGGGTCTATGGCTACACCTTC
CDR3aa: CASRDRVYGYTF
v_gene: TRBV19
j_gene: TRBJ1-2
d_gene: TRBD1
abundance: -

CDR3nt: TGTGCCAGTAGTATCTCAGGCGGACAGCTTTACAATGAGCAGTTCTTC
CDR3aa: CASSISGGQLYNEQFF
v_gene: TRBV19
j_gene: TRBJ2-1
d_gene: -
abundance: -

CDR3nt: TGTGCCAGCAGCTTTCCGTTTGTGCATACATCCAACTATGGCTACACCTTC
CDR3aa: CASSFPFVHTSNYGYTF
v_gene: TRBV7-2
j_gene: TRBJ1-2
d_gene: -
abundance: -

CDR3nt: TGTGCCAGCTCACCTACCCCGGACAGCATGAACACTGAAGCTTTCTTT
CDR3aa: CASSPTPDSMNTEAFF
v_gene: TRBV18
j_gene: TRBJ1-1
d_gene: -
abundance: -

CDR3nt: TGTGCCAGTAGGTCTAGCGGGAGAGGTGGTGAGCAGTTCTTC
CDR3aa: CASRSSGRGGEQFF
v_gene: TRBV19
j_gene: TRBJ2-1
d_gene: TRBD2
abundance: once

CDR3nt: TGCAGTGCTCGCGGAGATGTCGAGCAGTACTTC
CDR3aa: CSARGDVEQYF
v_gene: TRBV20-1
j_gene: TRBJ2-7
d_gene: -
abundance: -

CDR3nt: TGTGCCAGCAGCCTAACGACTGCGGGTGAGCAGTTCTTC
CDR3aa: CASSLTTAGEQFF
v_gene: TRBV11-2
j_gene: TRBJ2-1
d_gene: -
abundance: -

CDR3nt: TGTGCCAGTAGTAAAAACAGGGACGGTTCGAATGAGCAGTTCTTC
CDR3aa: CASSKNRDGSNEQFF
v_gene: TRBV19
j_gene: TRBJ2-1
d_gene: -
abundance: -

CDR3nt: TGTGCCAGTTCCGATCCGGGACAGACTTACGAGCAGTACTTC
CDR3aa: CASSDPGQTYEQYF
v_gene: TRBV19
j_gene: TRBJ2-7
d_gene: TRBD1
abundance: -

CDR3nt: TGTGCCACCAGTGATTTCCCAGCGGGAGCTGGCGAGCAGTACTTC
CDR3aa: CATSDFPAGAGEQYF
v_gene: TRBV24-1
j_gene: TRBJ2-7
d_gene: TRBD2
abundance: -

CDR3nt: TGCGCCAGCAGCCAAGGCGGGTTGGGTGAAAAACTGTTTTTT
CDR3aa: CASSQGGLGEKLFF
v_gene: TRBV4-3
j_gene: TRBJ1-4
d_gene: -
abundance: -

CDR3nt: TGTGCCAGCAGCCACAGCTCCGGTTCAATGGAGACCCAGTACTTC
CDR3aa: CASSHSSGSMETQYF
v_gene: TRBV7-9
j_gene: TRBJ2-5
d_gene: -
abundance: few

CDR3nt: TGTGCCAGCAGCTTAGCTGGACAGGGTAATGAGCAGTTCTTC
CDR3aa: CASSLAGQGNEQFF
v_gene: TRBV7-9
j_gene: TRBJ2-1
d_gene: TRBD1
abundance: -

CDR3nt: TGTGCCAGCAGCTTAGCAGGGACTAGCGGGGGAGATACGCAGTATTTT
CDR3aa: CASSLAGTSGGDTQYF
v_gene: TRBV7-2
j_gene: TRBJ2-3
d_gene: TRBD2
abundance: -

CDR3nt: TGTGCCAGTAGTGGTAGGAGACTAGCGGGGGAGACCCAGTACTTC
CDR3aa: CASSGRRLAGETQYF
v_gene: TRBV19
j_gene: TRBJ2-5
d_gene: TRBD2
abundance: few

CDR3nt: TGTGCCAGCAGCCCCGTCGAAAGACGGGTTGAAGCTTTCTTT
CDR3aa: CASSPVERRVEAFF
v_gene: TRBV5-6
j_gene: TRBJ1-1
d_gene: -
abundance: -

CDR3nt: TGTGCCAGCAGCTCCCCCCGCCGCGACACTGAAGCTTTCTTT
CDR3aa: CASSSPRRDTEAFF
v_gene: TRBV7-9
j_gene: TRBJ1-1
d_gene: -
abundance: -

CDR3nt: TGTGCCAGCAGCGTTATGGGACAAGCCCTCTATGGCTACACCTTC
CDR3aa: CASSVMGQALYGYTF
v_gene: TRBV9
j_gene: TRBJ1-2
d_gene: -
abundance: -

CDR3nt: TGTGCCACCCTCTCAGGATACGCTAACTATGGCTACACCTTC
CDR3aa: CATLSGYANYGYTF
v_gene: TRBV5-4
j_gene: TRBJ1-2
d_gene: -
abundance: -

CDR3nt: TGTGCCAGCAGTTTAAAGCGGGGAGTGAACACTGAAGCTTTCTTT
CDR3aa: CASSLKRGVNTEAFF
v_gene: TRBV27
j_gene: TRBJ1-1
d_gene: -
abundance: -

CDR3nt: TGTGCCAGTAGAACAGGGGGCCTCTATGGCTACACCTTC
CDR3aa: CASRTGGLYGYTF
v_gene: TRBV19
j_gene: TRBJ1-2
d_gene: TRBD1
abundance: -

CDR3nt: TGCGCCAGCAGCTTGAGGCTAGCGGGAGGGCCGGGCCAAGAGACCCAGTACTTC
CDR3aa: CASSLRLAGGPGQETQYF
v_gene: TRBV5-1
j_gene: TRBJ2-5
d_gene: TRBD2
abundance: -

CDR3nt: TGTGCCAGCAGCGTAGGACTAGCGGGACTCAATGAGCAGTTCTTC
CDR3aa: CASSVGLAGLNEQFF
v_gene: TRBV9
j_gene: TRBJ2-1
d_gene: TRBD2
abundance: once

CDR3nt: TGTGCCAGCAGTTTAGCGCTTCAATCCTACAATGAGCAGTTCTTC
CDR3aa: CASSLALQSYNEQFF
v_gene: TRBV27
j_gene: TRBJ2-1
d_gene: -
abundance: -

CDR3nt: TGCGCCAGCAGCTTCGGGACAGGGATATACGAGCAGTACTTC
CDR3aa: CASSFGTGIYEQYF
v_gene: TRBV5-1
j_gene: TRBJ2-7
d_gene: TRBD1
abundance: -

CDR3nt: TGCGCCAGCAGTTTTTATTCAGATACGCAGTATTTT
CDR3aa: CASSFYSDTQYF
v_gene: TRBV5-1
j_gene: TRBJ2-3
d_gene: -
abundance: -

CDR3nt: TGTGCCAGCAGCGTAGACCCTAGTCCCCTATACGAGCAGTACTTC
CDR3aa: CASSVDPSPLYEQYF
v_gene: TRBV9
j_gene: TRBJ2-7
d_gene: -
abundance: -

CDR3nt: TGTGCCAGTAGTAACAGGGGGCCCAACACTGAAGCTTTCTTT
CDR3aa: CASSNRGPNTEAFF
v_gene: TRBV19
j_gene: TRBJ1-1
d_gene: TRBD1
abundance: -